This passage covers 17 T cell receptor beta chains from one sample sequenced in a study of T cell clones after liver transplantation. The method was immunoSEQ multiplex PCR; TCRdb's version includes in-frame clones alone and lacks a portion of them. The table has under 90,000 clones, about four fifths seen once. This specimen consisted of CD4+ T cells from blood, obtained before liver transplant. The receptors were gathered from a human donor who received a liver transplant.

This chain connects TRBV10-3 to TRBJ2-7, with 10 nucleotides matching TRBD1. This CDR3 has 14 residues. Germline V CDR1 and CDR2: ENHRY, SYGVKD. The ends lost 2 bases at V and 7 bases at J; junction bases unmatched: 5. The CDR3 here is CAISEHGQGEEQYF. CDR3 in DNA: TGTGCCATCAGTGAGCACGGACAGGGGGAAGAGCAGTACTTC.

This clone showed up just a few times. Here the CDR3 reads CASSLGAPRNEQYF. CDR3 bases: TGTGCCAGCAGTTTGGGGGCCCCTAGGAACGAGCAGTACTTC. The rearrangement joins TRBV6-6 to TRBJ2-7, with TRBD1 as a possible D gene (6 bases). Trimming pared 4 bases from V and 5 bases from J, leaving 15 bases between. The CDR3 loop spans 14 amino acids. Germline CDR1 is MNHNY and CDR2 is SVGAGI (reference sequence).

This chain connects TRBV5-1 to TRBJ2-7, with 7 bases that match TRBD2. CDR1 is SGHRS, CDR2 YFSETQ, per germline. With V trimmed by 1 base and J by 2 bases, 3 bases remained unmatched. The CDR3 totals 14 residues. In nucleotides, the CDR3 is TGCGCCAGCAGCTTGAGCGGGACCCCCTACGAGCAGTACTTC. Its protein product is CASSLSGTPYEQYF.

The V gene is TRBV19, the J gene TRBJ1-2, with TRBD1 identical over 10 bases. Germline V CDR1 and CDR2: LNHDA, SQIVND (reference sequence). The J segment lost 8 bases and the V segment lost 3 bases, leaving 3 bases of the junction unmatched. The CDR3 runs to 13 residues. CDR3 region: CASSIRDRGGYTF. For the CDR3, the DNA is TGTGCCAGTAGTATCCGGGACAGGGGCGGCTACACCTTC.

V is TRBV6-5 and J is TRBJ1-1; 8 nucleotides match TRBD1. CDR1 and CDR2 from the germline V gene are MNHEY and SVGAGI. The CDR3 loop spans 14 amino acids. Trimming took 4 bases from V and 1 from J; bases not matched to a gene: 2. As DNA, the CDR3 is TGTGCCAGCAGTTTAGACAGGGGGAACACTGAAGCTTTCTTT. Its protein product is CASSLDRGNTEAFF.

The chain combines TRBV7-2 with TRBJ2-3; 13 bases match TRBD2. The germline V gene has CDR1 SGHTA and CDR2 FQGNSA. CDR3 length equals 15 residues. Trimming at V came to 5 bases and at J to 6 bases, leaving 5 bases not matched to a gene. CDR3 DNA sequence: TGTGCCAGCAGCCCGGGACTAGCGGGATCCGATACGCAGTATTTT. Translating gives CASSPGLAGSDTQYF.

This rearrangement joins TRBV5-1 to TRBJ1-3; D not resolved. Germline-derived CDR1 and CDR2 are SGHRS and YFSETQ. The CDR3 covers 14 residues. V lost 1 base, J lost 9 bases, and 14 bases lay in between. In DNA, the CDR3 is TGCGCCAGCAGCTTGCAGTCAGGCTCGAGCACCATATATTTT. This codes for CASSLQSGSSTIYF.

This clone was recorded only once. The V gene is TRBV6-5, the J gene TRBJ2-1, with D possibly matching TRBD2 (6 bases). The ends were cut back, 6 bases at V and 4 bases at J, with 16 bases in the middle. The CDR3 totals 15 residues. The V gene's germline CDR1 is MNHEY and CDR2 SVGAGI. CDR3 in amino acids: CASSYTGLLYNEQFF. Written as DNA, the CDR3 is TGTGCCAGCAGCTATACGGGACTCCTTTACAATGAGCAGTTCTTC.

This clone was picked up one time. The rearrangement links TRBV5-1 to TRBJ2-2; TRBD2 agrees at 11 bases. The CDR3 loop spans 16 amino acids. With 4 bases clipped from V and 2 bases from J, the junction kept 4 bases outside the gene matches. The germline gives CDR1 SGHRS, CDR2 YFSETQ. The CDR3 spells CASSLTSGSNTGELFF. CDR3 DNA sequence: TGCGCCAGCAGCCTAACTAGCGGGAGCAACACCGGGGAGCTGTTTTTT.

This chain connects TRBV7-2 to TRBJ2-7, with unresolved D. The CDR3 sequence is 13 residues long. Trimming shortened V by 1 base and J by 9 bases, and 13 bases separated the two germline ends. CDR1 SGHTA and CDR2 FQGNSA come from the germline V gene. The CDR3 DNA reads TGTGCCAGCAGCTTAGAGCCACGCCTAGGGCAGTACTTC. Translation gives CASSLEPRLGQYF.

The V and J genes are TRBV28 and TRBJ1-4; TRBD1 matches at 8 bases. This CDR3 region has 15 residues. The germline CDR1 and CDR2 sequences are MDHEN and SYDVKM. The ends lost 5 bases at V and 8 bases at J; junction bases unmatched: 10. The CDR3 DNA sequence: TGTGCCAGCAGTCTCTATTCGACAGGGGACGAAAAACTGTTTTTT. Residues: CASSLYSTGDEKLFF.

The chain recombines TRBV4-3 with TRBJ2-5; 8 bases map to TRBD2. V dropped 1 base and J dropped 5; count of bases not matched to a gene: 6. The CDR3 is 15 residues long. From germline, CDR1 is LGHNA and CDR2 YSLEER. The CDR3 here is CASSQVDGRDETQYF. DNA of the CDR3: TGCGCCAGCAGCCAAGTGGACGGGAGGGACGAGACCCAGTACTTC.

This clone was picked up one time. The gene calls are TRBV9 and TRBJ1-1, with D uncertain. Germline CDR1 and CDR2: SGDLS and YYNGEE. CDR3 length equals 13 residues. The V and J ends lost 3 bases and 5 bases respectively, with 11 bases between them. CDR3 region: CASSGRRETEAFF. Written as DNA, the CDR3 is TGTGCCAGCAGCGGAAGACGAGAGACTGAAGCTTTCTTT. The entire variable domain, with the rest obtained from reference TRBV9 and TRBJ1-1, is as follows: DSGVTQTPKHLITATGQRVTLRCSPRSGDLSVYWYQQSLDQGLQFLIQYYNGEERAKGNILERFSAQQFPDLHSELNLSSLELGDSALYFCASSGRRETEAFFGQGTRLTVV.

This clone was detected once. The chain employs TRBV7-6 and TRBJ2-1; 10 positions agree with TRBD1. The CDR3 is made up of 15 amino acids. Germline CDR1 reads SGHVS; CDR2 reads FNYEAQ. The V gene end was trimmed by 5 bases and the J gene end by 8 bases; junction bases not matched to a gene: 9. The CDR3 nucleotides read TGTGCCAGCAGCCTTAGACAGGGGGCTCTAGATGAGCAGTTCTTC. Protein product: CASSLRQGALDEQFF.

This clone has a handful of counts. The chain is built from TRBV4-1 and TRBJ2-1; 7 bases map to TRBD1. The CDR3 length is 18 residues. Per germline, CDR1 MGHRA and CDR2 YSYEKL. J was trimmed by 6 bases and V by 1 base; bases with no gene match: 15. The CDR3 DNA reads TGCGCCAGCAGCCAAGTATTCTCGACAGGGCGTAGGGCCAATGAGCAGTTCTTC. Residues: CASSQVFSTGRRANEQFF.

The chain employs TRBV28 and TRBJ1-1, with D possibly being TRBD1 (5 bases). This CDR3 is built from 13 residues. CDR1 MDHEN and CDR2 SYDVKM come from the germline V gene. Trimming removed 5 bases from V and 7 bases from J, with 14 bases in between. The CDR3 is CASSRGRGLEAFF. In DNA, the CDR3 is TGTGCCAGCAGTCGGGGAAGGGGACTTGAAGCTTTCTTT.

The rearrangement links TRBV6-5 to TRBJ1-2, with TRBD1 matching 9 bases. This CDR3 has 13 amino acids. Germline CDR1 reads MNHEY; CDR2 reads SVGAGI. The trim removed 5 bases at V and 10 bases at J, leaving 8 bases unmatched. In DNA form, the CDR3 reads TGTGCCAGCAGTCAGGGAGACAGGGGGTTCTACACCTTC. Translation gives CASSQGDRGFYTF.